The subject of this entry is one T cell receptor (beta chain). What it binds is unknown. Germline values: CDR1 MNHEY, CDR2 SMNVEV (reference sequence). V was pared by 5 bases and J by 7 bases, with 10 bases of the junction left unmatched. The CDR3 length is 14 residues. Donors sampled were nominally healthy, though unrecorded immune exposures were likely. The PCR contained 60 Vbeta and 13 Jbeta primers. Sequenced by immunoSEQ multiplex PCR; TCRdb stores in-frame clones only, minus some. The sample includes around 130,000 clones, 75% to 90% of them seen just once. The sample is drawn from a study of cytomegalovirus exposure and HLA in healthy donors. Turning to the study itself: Clustering assigned about 76% of the roughly 420 genotyped donors to the Caucasian-associated ancestry cluster.

Overall study findings and caveats: Presence/absence analyses treated sequencing depth as roughly uniform across donors. Segments of the TCR beta V type were, in most cases, productive about 90% or about 30% of the time in an earlier analysis.

The V call is TRBV27, the J call TRBJ1-2, with 7 bases aligning to TRBD1. The receptor comes from a middle-aged man in good health and CMV-seronegative. The sequenced material came from PBMCs. The CDR3 DNA is TGTGCCAGCAGTAAAGGGGGCGAATCCACTGGCTACACCTTC. Protein sequence: CASSKGGESTGYTF.